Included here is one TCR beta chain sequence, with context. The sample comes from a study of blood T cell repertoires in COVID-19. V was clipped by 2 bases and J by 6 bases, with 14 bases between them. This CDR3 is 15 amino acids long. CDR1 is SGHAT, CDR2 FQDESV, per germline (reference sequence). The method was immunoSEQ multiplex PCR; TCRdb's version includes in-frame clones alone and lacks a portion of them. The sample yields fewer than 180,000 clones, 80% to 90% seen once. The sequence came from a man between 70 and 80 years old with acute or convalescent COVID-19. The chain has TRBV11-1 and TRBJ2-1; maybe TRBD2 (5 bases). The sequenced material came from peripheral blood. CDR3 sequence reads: CASSLSDGGFNEQFF. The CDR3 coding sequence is TGTGCCAGCAGCTTATCGGACGGAGGCTTCAATGAGCAGTTCTTC.